Each of the 12 T cell receptor beta chains below was sequenced from the same sample in a study of T cells in Graves' hyperthyroidism and ophthalmopathy. Amplified TCR beta CDR3 regions came from RNA transcripts. TCR CDR3 underwent first-round RT-PCR with the HTBI primer set. TCRdb called the multiplex PCR reads again in MiXCR, with one record for every CDR3 protein. Of about 640,000 distinct CDR3 sequences listed, roughly 20% are singletons. The specimen was blood. The receptor set was obtained from a man in his thirties or forties with Graves' ophthalmopathy.

This chain's CDR3 is CASSVSAGDNEQFF. The CDR3 region has the DNA TGTGCCAGCAGCGTATCAGCGGGAGACAATGAGCAGTTCTTC. The chain uses TRBV7-2 and TRBJ2-1, with 8 bases matching TRBD2. This CDR3 contains 14 residues. Germline V lookup: CDR1 SGHTA, CDR2 FQGNSA. V gave up 5 bases and J gave up 5 bases; unmatched junction bases: 5.

In its sample, this clonotype was seen a few times. The genes are TRBV9 and TRBJ2-2; 12 positions agree with TRBD1. CDR3 length equals 16 residues. Germline-derived CDR1 and CDR2 are SGDLS and YYNGEE. V lost 7 bases, J lost 6 bases, and 10 bases stayed unmatched. In DNA, the CDR3 is TGTGCCAGCTCCCACCCGGGACAGGGGGCATCCGGGGAGCTGTTTTTT. The encoded protein is CASSHPGQGASGELFF.

This clonotype was detected a few times. The J gene is TRBJ1-1, the V gene TRBV6-1; D is possibly TRBD1 (6 bases). Germline V gene lookup returns CDR1 MNHNS and CDR2 SASEGT. The ends were cut back, 7 bases at V and 5 bases at J, with 11 bases in the middle. The CDR3 totals 12 residues. The CDR3 DNA follows: TGTGCCAGCATTGGGGGCGCGACTGAAGCTTTCTTT. Amino acids: CASIGGATEAFF.

The gene calls are TRBV7-9 and TRBJ2-2; 8 bases are shared with TRBD1. V lost 5 bases to trimming and J lost 2 bases; unmatched junction nucleotides: 4. The CDR3 is 15 residues long. Germline CDR1 is SEHNR and CDR2 is FQNEAQ (reference sequence). The CDR3 DNA follows: TGTGCCAGCAGCCACAGGGGGACAAACACCGGGGAGCTGTTTTTT. This translates into CASSHRGTNTGELFF.

This clonotype was recorded many times. The V gene is TRBV2, the J gene TRBJ2-5; D ambiguous. V lost 3 bases and J 0 bases, leaving 5 bases between the germline ends. The CDR3 is made up of 13 amino acids. Germline V gives CDR1 SNHLY, CDR2 FYNNEI. The CDR3 is CASSEPDQETQYF. The CDR3 region has the DNA TGTGCCAGCAGTGAGCCCGACCAAGAGACCCAGTACTTC.

This clonotype was detected ten times or more. This chain links TRBV6-1 with TRBJ2-1; perhaps D is TRBD1 or TRBD2 (5 bases each). Trimming left V 8 bases short and J 1 base short, with 9 bases between. The CDR3 consists of 13 residues. Germline V gives CDR1 MNHNS, CDR2 SASEGT. The CDR3 here is CASRGGSYNEQFF. Here the CDR3 DNA reads TGTGCCAGCCGTGGGGGATCCTACAATGAGCAGTTCTTC.

The chain combines TRBV9 with TRBJ2-1; the D gene is possibly TRBD2 (5 bases). V was trimmed by 0 bases and J by 10 bases, leaving 20 bases between them. CDR3 length: 16 residues. The germline CDR1 and CDR2 sequences are SGDLS and YYNGEE. The CDR3: CASSVGGQQSLGEQFF. Here the CDR3 DNA reads TGTGCCAGCAGCGTAGGAGGGCAGCAGTCCCTGGGGGAGCAGTTCTTC.

This clonotype showed up just a few times. The chain has TRBV28 and TRBJ1-5; possible D gene TRBD1, 6 bases. The CDR3 spans 13 residues. Germline lookup yields CDR1 MDHEN and CDR2 SYDVKM. With 7 bases removed from V and 6 bases from J, the gap between germline ends came to 13 bases. The CDR3 loop is CASKQGLGQPQHF. CDR3 DNA sequence: TGTGCCAGCAAACAGGGCCTGGGTCAGCCCCAGCATTTT. Variable domain in full (rest from reference TRBV28 and TRBJ1-5): DVKVTQSSRYLVKRTGEKVFLECVQDMDHENMFWYRQDPGLGLRLIYFSYDVKMKEKGDIPEGYSVSREKKERFSLILESASTNQTSMYLCASKQGLGQPQHFGDGTRLSIL.

The gene calls are TRBV7-9 and TRBJ1-1; perhaps TRBD1 as D (5 bases). The CDR3 runs 17 residues. Germline CDR1 is SEHNR and CDR2 is FQNEAQ (reference sequence). Between the trimmed V and J ends, which lost 6 bases and 1 base, there was a span of 21 bases. CDR3 in amino acids: CASRLIHRGRANTEAFF. As DNA, the CDR3 is TGTGCCAGCAGACTAATTCATCGGGGCAGGGCGAACACTGAAGCTTTCTTT.

This clonotype was seen ten or more times. The J gene is TRBJ2-1, the V gene TRBV11-3; 13 positions agree with TRBD2. This CDR3 comprises 16 residues. Germline V gene lookup returns CDR1 SGHNT and CDR2 YENEEA. V lost 5 bases and J lost 7; bases outside the gene matches: 8. The CDR3 bases are TGTGCCAGCAGCCCCGGACTAGCGGGAGCCGTAAATGAGCAGTTCTTC. Translation gives CASSPGLAGAVNEQFF.

This clonotype was observed a handful of times. Compared with germline, one end of the junction differs, possibly owing to a read error. This chain uses TRBV20-1 with TRBJ1-2; D ambiguous. CDR1 is DFQATT and CDR2 is SNEGSKA in the germline V gene (reference sequence). The CDR3 spans 12 residues. CDR3 DNA: TGCAGCGCTAGGGTAGGTCCGGACGGCTACACCTTC. Protein: CSARVGPDGYTF.

This rearrangement joins TRBV3-1 to TRBJ2-1; the D call may be TRBD1 or TRBD2 (9 bases each). Germline CDR1 LGHDT, CDR2 YNNKEL (reference sequence). Trimming pared 4 bases from V and 10 bases from J, leaving 35 bases between. The CDR3 has 20 residues. DNA of the CDR3: TGTGCCAGCAGCCCGGAGGTTTACAGGGGGCTGGGACTAGCCCTCAACGAGCAGTTCTTC. Its protein is CASSPEVYRGLGLALNEQFF.